This TCR beta chain was observed in a study of metastatic and nonmetastatic thyroid tumors. TCRdb re-called the PCR reads via MiXCR. The sample yields some 15,000 clones, under 25% seen once. With 2 bases removed from V and 0 bases from J, the gap between germline ends came to 8 bases. CDR1 is SNHLY and CDR2 is FYNNEI in the germline V gene. The CDR3 spans 16 residues. Until they underwent thyroid surgery, no patient had received any treatment. The chain recombines TRBV2 with TRBJ1-6; D ambiguous. What was sequenced was adjacent normal tissue. The source of this sequence is a female donor with papillary thyroid cancer or a benign thyroid nodule (not recorded which). Some clones in this sample may be carry-over from other donors' samples. The CDR3 loop reads CASSESASSYNSPLHF. The CDR3 nucleotides are TGTGCCAGCAGTGAATCGGCCAGCTCCTATAATTCACCCCTCCACTTT.